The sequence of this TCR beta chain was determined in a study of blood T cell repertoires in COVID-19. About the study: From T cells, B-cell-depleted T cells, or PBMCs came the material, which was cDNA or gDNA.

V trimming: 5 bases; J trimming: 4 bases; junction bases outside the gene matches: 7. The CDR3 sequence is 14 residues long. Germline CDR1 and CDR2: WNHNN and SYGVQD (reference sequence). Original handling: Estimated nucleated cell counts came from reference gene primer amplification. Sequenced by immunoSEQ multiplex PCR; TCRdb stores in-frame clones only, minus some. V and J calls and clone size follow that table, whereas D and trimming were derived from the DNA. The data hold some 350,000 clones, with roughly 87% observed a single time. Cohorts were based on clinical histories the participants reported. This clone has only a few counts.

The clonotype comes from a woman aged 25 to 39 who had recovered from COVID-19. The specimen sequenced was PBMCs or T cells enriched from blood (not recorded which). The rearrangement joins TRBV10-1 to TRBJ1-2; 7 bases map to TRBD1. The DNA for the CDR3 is TGCGCCAGCAGTAGACAGGGTTCAAGCTATGGCTACACCTTC. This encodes CASSRQGSSYGYTF.